These 5 T cell receptor beta chains originate from one sample sequenced in a study of T cell changes during pregnancy in multiple sclerosis. This table comes from immunoSEQ multiplex PCR, and its TCRdb copy is limited to in-frame clones, with some not included. This sample yields 10,000 or so clones, of which nearly 85% are seen a single time; about a sixth belongs to the top ten. The sequenced sample was CD8+ T cells from peripheral blood mononuclear cells, obtained in the third trimester of pregnancy. Receptors were obtained from a female donor in good health, enrolled as a control in a pregnancy study.

The rearrangement links TRBV2 to TRBJ1-1; 7 bases line up with TRBD1. Germline lookup yields CDR1 SNHLY and CDR2 FYNNEI. CDR3 length: 17 residues. Germline trimming cut 3 bases from V and 4 bases from J; bases unmatched to any gene: 14. The CDR3 nucleotides are TGTGCCAGCAGTGACCAGGGGGTGAAAGCGGTGGTCACTGAAGCTTTCTTT. Translation gives CASSDQGVKAVVTEAFF.

The chain employs TRBV6-1 and TRBJ2-2; TRBD2 matches 10 bases. Germline-derived CDR1 and CDR2 are MNHNS and SASEGT. V dropped 2 bases and J dropped 6; count of bases not matched to a gene: 3. CDR3 length equals 15 residues. CDR3 amino acids: CASSELAGVSGELFF. DNA for the CDR3: TGTGCCAGCAGTGAACTAGCGGGAGTGTCCGGGGAGCTGTTTTTT.

The V and J genes are TRBV19 and TRBJ2-7; 8 bases align to TRBD1. Per germline, CDR1 LNHDA and CDR2 SQIVND (reference sequence). J was trimmed by 5 bases and V by 5 bases; bases with no gene match: 5. CDR3 length equals 13 residues. As DNA, the CDR3 is TGTGCCAGTAGTCCGTCGACAGGGGACGAGCAGTACTTC. This codes for CASSPSTGDEQYF.

The chain employs TRBV4-3 and TRBJ2-1, with 8 positions matching TRBD1. Germline loops: CDR1 LGHNA, CDR2 YSLEER. The V and J ends lost 1 base and 7 bases, in that order; junction bases with no gene match: 9. The CDR3 has 16 amino acids. For the CDR3, the DNA is TGCGCCAGCAGCCAAGCCGTCGGGACAGGAGGGAATGAGCAGTTCTTC. Its protein is CASSQAVGTGGNEQFF.

This clone was observed a single time. The chain is built from TRBV7-9 and TRBJ1-2; D possibly corresponds to TRBD1 (5 bases). V lost 6 bases, J lost 4 bases, and 9 bases lay in between. The CDR3 covers 12 residues. Germline loops: CDR1 SEHNR, CDR2 FQNEAQ (reference sequence). The CDR3 DNA is TGTGCCAGCAGTTCGACAGCCTATGGCTACACCTTC. The encoded protein is CASSSTAYGYTF.